This passage covers 19 T cell receptor beta chains from one sample sequenced in a study of T-cell reconstitution after alpha-beta-depleted transplantation in children. The library targeted TCRbeta and was prepared with unique molecular identifiers. TCRdb analysed the PCR reads with MiXCR anew, one entry per CDR3 protein. This sample has about 500,000 distinct CDR3 sequences, with approximately 29% found just once. The source was PBMCs from the stem cell graft donor, collected from the stem cell graft. Receptors originate from a human donor who donated a stem cell graft to a child with aplastic anemia.

The chain carries TRBV20-1 and TRBJ2-1; TRBD2 matches at 16 bases. Germline lookup yields CDR1 DFQATT and CDR2 SNEGSKA (reference sequence). Losses at the gene ends were 5 bases for V and 3 bases for J; bases not matched to a gene: 10. The CDR3 covers 18 residues. CDR3 bases: TGCAGTGCTCCGTCGGGACTAGCGGGAGGGGGCCACTACAATGAGCAGTTCTTC. It is translated as CSAPSGLAGGGHYNEQFF.

This clonotype has a single count. The rearrangement uses TRBV6-1 and TRBJ1-1, with TRBD1 as a possible D gene (6 bases). Germline loops: CDR1 MNHNS, CDR2 SASEGT. The germline V and J ends were trimmed by 2 bases and 3 bases, with 13 bases remaining between them. The CDR3 covers 15 residues. The CDR3 bases are TGTGCCAGCAGTGAACAGTTGGGGGCCTACACTGAAGCTTTCTTT. It translates to CASSEQLGAYTEAFF.

The DNA for the CDR3 is TGTGCCAGCAGCCAAGCCCGCGGCAGGGAGAACACTGAAGCTTTCTTT. It is translated as CASSQARGRENTEAFF. The V call is TRBV3-1, the J call TRBJ1-1; the D gene is possibly TRBD1 (5 bases). There are 16 residues in the CDR3. Trimming left V 1 base short and J 1 base short, with 13 bases between. Per germline, CDR1 LGHDT and CDR2 YNNKEL (reference sequence).

This chain's CDR3 is CASSSGLAPRQFF. CDR3 in DNA: TGTGCCAGCAGCTCCGGACTAGCCCCACGGCAGTTCTTC. The rearrangement uses TRBV9 and TRBJ2-1; 8 bases agree with TRBD2. Germline CDR1 and CDR2: SGDLS and YYNGEE. Trimming removed 4 bases from V and 12 bases from J; junction bases left unmatched: 9. The CDR3 loop spans 13 amino acids.

There are a few counts of this clonotype. This chain joins TRBV7-2 and TRBJ2-3; the D gene is possibly TRBD1 (6 bases). The CDR3 covers 15 residues. With 4 bases removed from V and 0 bases from J, the gap between germline ends came to 11 bases. The V gene's germline CDR1 is SGHTA and CDR2 FQGNSA. Written as DNA, the CDR3 is TGTGCCAGCAGCTGGGGGCAGTCAAGCACAGATACGCAGTATTTT. Its protein is CASSWGQSSTDTQYF.

This clonotype was seen at least ten times. The CDR3 DNA reads as TGTGCCATCAGTGAGTCGAATTTATGGACAGGAAAGAAAAAAGGCAATCAGCCCCAGCATTTT. This sequence encodes CAISESNLWTGKKKGNQPQHF. V and J are TRBV10-3 and TRBJ1-5; TRBD1 matches at 7 bases. Germline CDR1 ENHRY, CDR2 SYGVKD. This CDR3 spans 21 amino acids. V was clipped by 0 bases and J by 2 bases; unmatched bases: 19.

This sequence joins TRBV10-3 and TRBJ2-1, with D hard to call. Germline CDR1 reads ENHRY; CDR2 reads SYGVKD. V gave up 0 bases and J gave up 6 bases, with 12 bases separating them. The CDR3 has 15 amino acids. The DNA of the CDR3 is TGTGCCATCAGTGAGTCTTCGGGTTGGGCCAATGAGCAGTTCTTC. It translates to CAISESSGWANEQFF.

The V and J genes are TRBV7-2 and TRBJ2-1; 7 nucleotides align to TRBD1. The V and J ends lost 3 bases and 8 bases, in that order; junction bases with no gene match: 4. Germline CDR1 and CDR2: SGHTA and FQGNSA. This CDR3 comprises 13 residues. CDR3 sequence (DNA): TGTGCCAGCAGCTTCGACCAGGGGGATGAGCAGTTCTTC. This translates into CASSFDQGDEQFF.

This rearrangement joins TRBV5-6 to TRBJ2-7; 7 nucleotides agree with TRBD1. The CDR3 consists of 16 residues. With 2 bases clipped from V and 2 bases from J, the junction kept 10 bases outside the gene matches. Germline V gene sequence: CDR1 SGHDT, CDR2 YYEEEE. CDR3 sequence (DNA): TGTGCCAGCAGCTTTCGCCTACAGGGGTTGACCTACGAGCAGTACTTC. It specifies CASSFRLQGLTYEQYF.

This clonotype was seen a few times. The chain carries TRBV19 and TRBJ1-5, with D possibly being TRBD1 (6 bases). The CDR3 is 17 amino acids. Trimming took off 9 bases at V and 3 bases at J, with 24 bases between the two ends. Germline V lookup: CDR1 LNHDA, CDR2 SQIVND (reference sequence). The CDR3 region is CASSKGGAAYFNQPQHF. For the CDR3, the DNA is TGTGCCAGCTCGAAAGGGGGAGCAGCGTATTTCAATCAGCCCCAGCATTTT. Variable domain in full (rest from reference TRBV19 and TRBJ1-5): DGGITQSPKYLFRKEGQNVTLSCEQNLNHDAMYWYRQDPGQGLRLIYYSQIVNDFQKGDIAEGYSVSREKKESFPLTVTSAQKNPTAFYLCASSKGGAAYFNQPQHFGDGTRLSIL.

The V call is TRBV10-3, the J call TRBJ2-6, with D perhaps TRBD1 (5 bases). Trimming took off 8 bases at V and 0 bases at J, with 14 bases between the two ends. The CDR3 runs to 16 residues. Looked up from germline, CDR1 is ENHRY and CDR2 is SYGVKD. The CDR3 bases are TGTGCCATCGGCCAGGGTCAAAGCTCTGGGGCCAACGTCCTGACTTTC. Its translation is CAIGQGQSSGANVLTF.

This clonotype appeared a few times. V and J are TRBV5-1 and TRBJ2-1; D is possibly TRBD2 (6 bases). CDR1 is SGHRS and CDR2 is YFSETQ in the germline V gene. Trimming shortened V by 0 bases and J by 4 bases, and 11 bases separated the two germline ends. CDR3 length: 15 residues. The CDR3 nucleotides are TGCGCCAGCAGCTTGGGGGGGGTCTCGTACAATGAGCAGTTCTTC. Translated, it gives CASSLGGVSYNEQFF.

V usage is TRBV27 and J usage is TRBJ2-1; 12 bases match TRBD2. The ends lost 6 bases at V and 3 bases at J; junction bases unmatched: 9. This CDR3 has 17 residues. Germline CDR1 reads MNHEY; CDR2 reads SMNVEV (reference sequence). Here the CDR3 DNA reads TGTGCCAGCAGCCAGACTAGCGGGAGTGTCTTCTACAATGAGCAGTTCTTC. Its translation: CASSQTSGSVFYNEQFF.

This clonotype was observed a handful of times. This chain joins TRBV7-2 and TRBJ2-5, with 10 bases matching TRBD2. J gave up 5 bases and V 6 bases, and 9 bases lay outside the gene matches. The CDR3 totals 15 residues. The germline V gene encodes CDR1 SGHTA and CDR2 FQGNSA. This CDR3 is CASRLWASGGETQYF. Here the CDR3 DNA reads TGTGCCAGCAGACTATGGGCTAGCGGGGGCGAGACCCAGTACTTC.

The chain employs TRBV10-3 and TRBJ2-3, with D perhaps given as TRBD1 or TRBD2 (6 bases each). Trimming removed 0 bases from V and 5 bases from J, with 9 bases in between. Germline lookup yields CDR1 ENHRY and CDR2 SYGVKD. This CDR3 region has 14 residues. Here the CDR3 reads CAISESGGRDTQYF. CDR3 DNA: TGTGCCATCAGTGAGTCGGGGGGCCGAGATACGCAGTATTTT.

V usage is TRBV6-5 and J usage is TRBJ1-1, with D perhaps TRBD1 (5 bases). This CDR3 has 19 residues. The germline CDR1 and CDR2 sequences are MNHEY and SVGAGI. The V and J ends lost 2 bases and 4 bases respectively, with 26 bases between them. CDR3 residues: CASSYEGWSAGRLGTEAFF. The CDR3 nucleotides are TGTGCCAGCAGTTACGAGGGATGGTCGGCAGGGAGGTTGGGCACTGAAGCTTTCTTT.

This rearrangement joins TRBV12-3 or TRBV12-4 to TRBJ1-4; unclear D gene. There are 13 residues in the CDR3. V lost 6 bases and J lost 10, with 15 bases in between. CDR3 nucleotides: TGTGCCAGCAGCTTTCGAGGTGGCGGAAAACTGTTTTTT. Residues: CASSFRGGGKLFF.

V is TRBV9 and J is TRBJ2-2; D not resolved. The CDR3 consists of 17 residues. Germline CDR1 is SGDLS and CDR2 is YYNGEE. The ends were cut back, 3 bases at V and 0 bases at J, with 15 bases in the middle. The CDR3 coding sequence is TGTGCCAGCAGCGCGCGTCAGGTGACCGCGAACACCGGGGAGCTGTTTTTT. Amino acids: CASSARQVTANTGELFF.

This clonotype occurred a few times. V gene TRBV30 combines with J gene TRBJ2-1; 9 nucleotides align to TRBD1. V dropped 2 bases and J dropped 5; count of bases not matched to a gene: 13. The CDR3 extends over 17 amino acids. Germline V gene sequence: CDR1 GTSNPN, CDR2 SVGIG (reference sequence). The CDR3 spells CAWSPLWGQGKNNEQFF. The DNA of the CDR3 is TGTGCCTGGAGTCCCCTCTGGGGACAGGGTAAGAACAATGAGCAGTTCTTC.